These T cell receptor beta chains were read from a single sample in a study of blood T cells in healthy people across ages. TCRdb re-called the 5' RACE reads through MiXCR, storing one row per CDR3 protein. The table includes 450,000 to 700,000 distinct CDR3 sequences, approximately 30% detected once. Sequenced sample: blood. The receptor set was obtained from an older woman in good health. CDR3s include the opening cysteine and the closing phenylalanine or tryptophan. Each record gives: V gene, J gene, CDR3 protein.

>TRBV20-1|TRBJ1-4
CSARGRLRGLFF
>TRBV16|TRBJ1-2
CASSNSNYGYTF
>TRBV20-1|TRBJ2-7
CSARGISGDSYEQYF
>TRBV5-6|TRBJ2-5
CASTSGGKETQYF
>TRBV7-2|TRBJ2-7
CASSLASGGYEQYF
>TRBV15|TRBJ2-5
CATLAGETQYF
>TRBV18|TRBJ2-4
CASSSNREGRNIQYF
>TRBV20-1|TRBJ2-3
CSVNPGRGGTDTQYF
>TRBV5-1|TRBJ2-2
CASSLVTSVAGELFF
>TRBV5-1|TRBJ1-4
CASSPGASWKLFF
>TRBV21-1|TRBJ2-7
CASSNHVGGGGYEQYF
>TRBV6-5|TRBJ1-5
CASSQSGSQPQHF
>TRBV20-1|TRBJ2-1
CSALDWALLYNEQFF
>TRBV12-3/TRBV12-4|NA
CASSLSARIHNEQFF
>TRBV6-2/TRBV6-3|TRBJ2-1
CASRLHRGSYNEQFF
>TRBV29-1|TRBJ2-6
CSTRPSGANVLTF
>TRBV20-1|TRBJ2-5
CSHRPEGAGEETQYF
>TRBV11-3|TRBJ2-7
CASSAGTAWGEQYF
>TRBV7-2|TRBJ2-4
CASSLVVLSGSDKNIQYF
>TRBV6-1|TRBJ2-6
CASSEAPSSGANVLTF
>TRBV3-1|TRBJ1-1
CASADRVEAFF
>TRBV7-3|TRBJ2-1
CASSLQVGGEQFF
>TRBV6-1|TRBJ1-2
CASSLPGFGYTF
>TRBV25-1|TRBJ2-3
CASSDPLLTRDVADTQYF
>TRBV6-7|TRBJ2-2
CASRAGTVAGELFF
>TRBV27|NA
CASSRTGVIPYEQYF
>TRBV6-2/TRBV6-3|TRBJ2-1
CASSTGTLGYNEQFF